This T cell receptor beta chain was identified during a study of CD8+CD57+ T cells in acquired aplastic anemia. This clonotype was observed many times. Sequenced patients had shown CD8+CD57+ cell expansion by flow cytometry. CDR1 and CDR2 from the germline V gene are SGDLS and YYNGEE. This CDR3 contains 14 residues. J gave up 0 bases and V 4 bases, and 3 bases lay outside the gene matches. Profiling of TCR beta VDJ combinations and CDR3 sequences used genomic DNA as template. TCRdb re-analysed the reads in MiXCR, keeping a single row per CDR3 protein. The sample records some 180,000 distinct CDR3 sequences, about three fifths being singletons.

The TCR sequence derives from a human donor with aplastic anemia. The J gene is TRBJ1-1, the V gene TRBV9; the match to TRBD1 covers 7 bases. Sequences were obtained from sorted CD4+, CD8+, or CD8+CD57+ T cells (not recorded which) from PBMCs. CDR3 DNA sequence: TGTGCCAGCAGCACGGGACAGATGAACACTGAAGCTTTCTTT. Translating gives CASSTGQMNTEAFF.